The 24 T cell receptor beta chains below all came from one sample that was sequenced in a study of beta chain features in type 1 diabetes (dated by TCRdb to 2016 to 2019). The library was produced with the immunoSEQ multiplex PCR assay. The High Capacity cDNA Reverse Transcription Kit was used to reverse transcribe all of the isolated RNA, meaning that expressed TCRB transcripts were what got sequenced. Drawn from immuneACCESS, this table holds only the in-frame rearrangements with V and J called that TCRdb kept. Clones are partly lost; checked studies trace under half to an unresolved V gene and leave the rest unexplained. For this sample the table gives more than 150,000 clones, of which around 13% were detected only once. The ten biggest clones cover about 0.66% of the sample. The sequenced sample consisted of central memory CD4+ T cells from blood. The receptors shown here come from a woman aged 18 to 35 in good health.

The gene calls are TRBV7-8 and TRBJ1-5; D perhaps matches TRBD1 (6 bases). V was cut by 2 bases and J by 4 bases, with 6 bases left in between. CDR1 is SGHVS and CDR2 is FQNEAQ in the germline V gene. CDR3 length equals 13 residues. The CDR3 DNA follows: TGTGCCAGCAGCTTACAGGGGAATCAGCCCCAGCATTTT. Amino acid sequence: CASSLQGNQPQHF.

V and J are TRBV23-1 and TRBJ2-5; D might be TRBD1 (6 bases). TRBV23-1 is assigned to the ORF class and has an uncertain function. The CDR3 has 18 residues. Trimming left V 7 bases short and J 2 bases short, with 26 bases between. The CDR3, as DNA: TGCGCCAGCACATTCAACGGAGAGAAGGGACACGATCAAGAGACCCAGTACTTC. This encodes CASTFNGEKGHDQETQYF.

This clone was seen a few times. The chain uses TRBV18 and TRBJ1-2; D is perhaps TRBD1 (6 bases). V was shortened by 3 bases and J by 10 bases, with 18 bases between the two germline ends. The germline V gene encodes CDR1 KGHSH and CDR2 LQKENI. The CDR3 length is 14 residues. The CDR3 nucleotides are TGTGCCAGCTCACCGCAGTCCGAGGACAGCGCCTACACCTTC. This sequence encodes CASSPQSEDSAYTF.

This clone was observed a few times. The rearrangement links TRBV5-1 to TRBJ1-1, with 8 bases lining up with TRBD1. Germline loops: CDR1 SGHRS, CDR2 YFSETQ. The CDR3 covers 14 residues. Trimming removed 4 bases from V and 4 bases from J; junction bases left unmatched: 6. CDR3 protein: CASSRTTGGTEAFF. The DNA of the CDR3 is TGCGCCAGCAGCAGAACCACAGGGGGCACTGAAGCTTTCTTT.

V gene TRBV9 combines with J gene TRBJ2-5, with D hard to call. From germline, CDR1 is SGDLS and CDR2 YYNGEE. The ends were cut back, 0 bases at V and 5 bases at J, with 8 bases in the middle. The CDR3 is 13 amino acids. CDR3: CASSVGIEETQYF. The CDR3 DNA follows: TGTGCCAGCAGCGTAGGTATAGAGGAGACCCAGTACTTC. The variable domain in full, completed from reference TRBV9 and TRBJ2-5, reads DSGVTQTPKHLITATGQRVTLRCSPRSGDLSVYWYQQSLDQGLQFLIQYYNGEERAKGNILERFSAQQFPDLHSELNLSSLELGDSALYFCASSVGIEETQYFGPGTRLLVL.

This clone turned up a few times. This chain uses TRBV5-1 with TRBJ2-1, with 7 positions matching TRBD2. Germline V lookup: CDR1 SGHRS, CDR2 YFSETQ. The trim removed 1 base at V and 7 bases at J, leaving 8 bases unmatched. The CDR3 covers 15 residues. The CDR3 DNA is TGCGCCAGCAGCTTGTTCGCGGGAGCGGTAAATGAGCAGTTCTTC. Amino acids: CASSLFAGAVNEQFF.

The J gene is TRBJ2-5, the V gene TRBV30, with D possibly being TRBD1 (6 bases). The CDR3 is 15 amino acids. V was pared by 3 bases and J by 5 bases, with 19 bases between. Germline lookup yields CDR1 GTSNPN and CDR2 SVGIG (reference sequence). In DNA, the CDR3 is TGTGCCTGGAGCAGACCGGGACACCGCGCCGAGACCCAGTACTTC. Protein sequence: CAWSRPGHRAETQYF.

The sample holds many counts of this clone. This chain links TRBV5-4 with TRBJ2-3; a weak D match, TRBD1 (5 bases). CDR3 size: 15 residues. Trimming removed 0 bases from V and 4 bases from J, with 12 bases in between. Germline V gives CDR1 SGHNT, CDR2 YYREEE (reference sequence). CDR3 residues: CASSLDGRAADTQYF. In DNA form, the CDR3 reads TGTGCCAGCAGCTTGGATGGCAGGGCGGCAGATACGCAGTATTTT.

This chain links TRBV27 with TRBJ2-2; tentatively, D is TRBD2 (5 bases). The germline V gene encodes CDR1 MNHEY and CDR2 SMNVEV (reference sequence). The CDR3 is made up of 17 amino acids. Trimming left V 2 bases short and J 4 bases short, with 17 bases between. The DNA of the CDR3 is TGTGCCAGCAGTTTAAGCCCGGCTAGCTGGAGCACCGGGGAGCTGTTTTTT. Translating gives CASSLSPASWSTGELFF.

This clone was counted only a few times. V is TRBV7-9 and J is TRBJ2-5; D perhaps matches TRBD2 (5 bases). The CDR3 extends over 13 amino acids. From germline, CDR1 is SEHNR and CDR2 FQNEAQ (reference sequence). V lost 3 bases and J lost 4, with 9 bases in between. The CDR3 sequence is CASSFEGRETQYF. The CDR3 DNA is TGTGCCAGCAGCTTTGAGGGCCGAGAGACCCAGTACTTC.

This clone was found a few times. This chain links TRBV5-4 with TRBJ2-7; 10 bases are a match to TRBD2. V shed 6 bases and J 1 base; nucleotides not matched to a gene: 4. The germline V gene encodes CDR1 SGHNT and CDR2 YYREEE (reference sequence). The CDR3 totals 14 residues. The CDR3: CASNPSGRSYEQYF. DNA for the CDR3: TGTGCCAGCAATCCTAGCGGGAGATCCTACGAGCAGTACTTC. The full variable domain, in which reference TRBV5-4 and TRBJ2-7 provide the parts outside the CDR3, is ETGVTQSPTHLIKTRGQQVTLRCSSQSGHNTVSWYQQALGQGPQFIFQYYREEENGRGNFPPRFSGLQFPNYSSELNVNALELDDSALYLCASNPSGRSYEQYFGPGTRLTVT.

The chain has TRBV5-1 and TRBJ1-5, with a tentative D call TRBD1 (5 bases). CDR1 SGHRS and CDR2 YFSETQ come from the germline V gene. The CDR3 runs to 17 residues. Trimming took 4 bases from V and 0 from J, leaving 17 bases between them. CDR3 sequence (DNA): TGCGCCAGCAGCCCTGGGGACTTGGGCTATAGCAATCAGCCCCAGCATTTT. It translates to CASSPGDLGYSNQPQHF.

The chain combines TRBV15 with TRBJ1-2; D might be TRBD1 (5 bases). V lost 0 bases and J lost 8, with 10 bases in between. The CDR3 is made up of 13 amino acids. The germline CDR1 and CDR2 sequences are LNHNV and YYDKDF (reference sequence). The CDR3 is CATSREDRFGYTF. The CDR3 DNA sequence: TGTGCCACCAGCAGAGAAGACAGATTCGGCTACACCTTC.

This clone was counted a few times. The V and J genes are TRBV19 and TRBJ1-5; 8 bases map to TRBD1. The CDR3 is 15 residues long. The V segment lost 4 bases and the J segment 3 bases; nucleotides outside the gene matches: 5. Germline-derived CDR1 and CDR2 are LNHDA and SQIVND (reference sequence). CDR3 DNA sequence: TGTGCCAGTAGTACAGGGGGCAAGGACAATCAGCCCCAGCATTTT. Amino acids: CASSTGGKDNQPQHF.

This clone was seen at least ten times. CDR3 protein: CASSIAGLAKNIQYF. As DNA, the CDR3 is TGTGCCAGCAGCATAGCGGGACTAGCCAAAAACATTCAGTACTTC. The chain recombines TRBV6-5 with TRBJ2-4; 8 bases match TRBD2. CDR1 and CDR2 (germline): MNHEY, SVGAGI. Germline trimming cut 6 bases from V and 0 bases from J; bases unmatched to any gene: 4. The CDR3 length is 15 residues.

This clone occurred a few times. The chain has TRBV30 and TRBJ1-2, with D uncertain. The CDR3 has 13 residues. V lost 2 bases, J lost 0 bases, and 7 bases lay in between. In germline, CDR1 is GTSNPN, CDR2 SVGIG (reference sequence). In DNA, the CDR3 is TGTGCCTGGAGTTTGACAACTAACTATGGCTACACCTTC. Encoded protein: CAWSLTTNYGYTF.

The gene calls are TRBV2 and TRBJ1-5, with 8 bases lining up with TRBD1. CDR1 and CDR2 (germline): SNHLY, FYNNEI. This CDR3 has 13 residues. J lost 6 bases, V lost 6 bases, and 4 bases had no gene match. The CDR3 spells CASRRQGTQPQHF. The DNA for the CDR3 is TGTGCCAGCAGAAGACAGGGGACTCAGCCCCAGCATTTT.

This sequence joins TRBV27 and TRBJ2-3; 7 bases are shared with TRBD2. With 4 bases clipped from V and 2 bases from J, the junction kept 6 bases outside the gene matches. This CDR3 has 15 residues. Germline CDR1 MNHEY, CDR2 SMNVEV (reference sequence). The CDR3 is CASSSPGLLTDTQYF. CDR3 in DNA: TGTGCCAGCAGTTCCCCGGGACTACTCACAGATACGCAGTATTTT.

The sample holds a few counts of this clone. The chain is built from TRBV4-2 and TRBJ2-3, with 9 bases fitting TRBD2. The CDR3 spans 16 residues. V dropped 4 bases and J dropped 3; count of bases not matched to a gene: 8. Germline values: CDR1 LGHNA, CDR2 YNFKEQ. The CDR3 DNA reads TGTGCCAGCAGCCTTGTACCGGGACTAGCAACAGATACGCAGTATTTT. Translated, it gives CASSLVPGLATDTQYF.

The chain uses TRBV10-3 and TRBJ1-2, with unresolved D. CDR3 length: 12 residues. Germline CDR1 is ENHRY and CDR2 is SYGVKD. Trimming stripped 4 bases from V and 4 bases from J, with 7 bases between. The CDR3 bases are TGTGCCATCAGTGCTCACAGCTATGGCTACACCTTC. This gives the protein CAISAHSYGYTF.

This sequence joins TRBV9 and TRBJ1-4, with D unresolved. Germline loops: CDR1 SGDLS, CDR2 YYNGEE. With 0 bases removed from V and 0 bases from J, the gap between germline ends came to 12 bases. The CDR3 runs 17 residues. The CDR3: CASSVGAGWSTNEKLFF. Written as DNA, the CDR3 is TGTGCCAGCAGCGTAGGGGCAGGTTGGTCAACTAATGAAAAACTGTTTTTT.

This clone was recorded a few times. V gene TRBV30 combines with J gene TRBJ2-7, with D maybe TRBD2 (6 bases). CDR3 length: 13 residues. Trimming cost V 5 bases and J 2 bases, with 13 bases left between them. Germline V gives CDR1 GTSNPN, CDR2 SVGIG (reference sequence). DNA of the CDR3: TGTGCCTGGGGGGGGATGGGCCCCTACGAGCAGTACTTC. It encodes CAWGGMGPYEQYF.

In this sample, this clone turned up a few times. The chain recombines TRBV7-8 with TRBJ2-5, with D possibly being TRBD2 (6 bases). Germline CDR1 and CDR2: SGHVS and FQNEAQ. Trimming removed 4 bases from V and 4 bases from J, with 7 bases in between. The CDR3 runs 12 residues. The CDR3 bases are TGTGCCAGCAGCTATAGCGGAGAGACCCAGTACTTC. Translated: CASSYSGETQYF. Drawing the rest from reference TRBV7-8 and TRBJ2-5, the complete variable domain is GAGVSQSPRYKVAKRGQDVALRCDPISGHVSLFWYQQALGQGPEFLTYFQNEAQLDKSGLPSDRFFAERPEGSVSTLKIQRTQQEDSAVYLCASSYSGETQYFGPGTRLLVL.

The chain's CDR3 is CASSLSEGAHQPQHF. The CDR3 nucleotides are TGTGCCAGCAGCCTATCGGAGGGGGCCCATCAGCCCCAGCATTTT. The chain has TRBV7-9 and TRBJ1-5, with 7 bases that match TRBD1. Germline V lookup: CDR1 SEHNR, CDR2 FQNEAQ (reference sequence). The ends lost 5 bases at V and 5 bases at J; junction bases unmatched: 9. This CDR3 spans 15 amino acids.